Listed below are T cell receptor beta chains from one sample, sequenced in a study of T cells in Graves' hyperthyroidism and ophthalmopathy. TCRdb re-derived calls from the multiplex PCR reads in MiXCR, one entry per CDR3 protein. The sample contains 500,000 to 600,000 distinct CDR3 sequences, about half of which appear only once. The material sequenced was peripheral blood or thyroid tissue (not recorded which). The receptors originated from an adult woman with Graves' disease, either hyperthyroidism or ophthalmopathy (not recorded which). Both conserved end residues are part of each CDR3. The order of the fields is V gene, clone size, D gene, J gene, CDR3 DNA, CDR3 protein. The D gene is left open where the match is weak. Only some rows state a clone size, as once, few, many or a class for expanded clones.

V gene: TRBV12-3/TRBV12-4
clone size: NA
D gene: NA
J gene: TRBJ1-5
CDR3 DNA: TGTGCCAGCACCCCGGGACGGGCAAGCAATCAGCCCGAGCATTTT
CDR3 protein: CASTPGRASNQPEHF

V gene: TRBV2
clone size: few
D gene: NA
J gene: TRBJ1-5
CDR3 DNA: TGTGCCAGCACCGCATTGGCGCGTCCGGATCAGCCCCAGCATTTT
CDR3 protein: CASTALARPDQPQHF

V gene: TRBV6-2/TRBV6-3
clone size: few
D gene: TRBD1
J gene: TRBJ1-5
CDR3 DNA: TGTGCCAGCAGTTGGCAGGGGGATCAGCCCCAGCATTTT
CDR3 protein: CASSWQGDQPQHF

V gene: TRBV7-9
clone size: many
D gene: NA
J gene: TRBJ1-2
CDR3 DNA: TGTGCCAGCAGCTCTTCGGACAGTATCTATGGCTACACCTTC
CDR3 protein: CASSSSDSIYGYTF

V gene: TRBV20-1
clone size: NA
D gene: NA
J gene: TRBJ1-6
CDR3 DNA: TGCAGTGCTAGGCGAGGGGTCTCCTATAATTCACCCCTCCACTTT
CDR3 protein: CSARRGVSYNSPLHF

V gene: TRBV25-1
clone size: many
D gene: TRBD1
J gene: TRBJ1-4
CDR3 DNA: TGTGCCAGCAGTGCCTCCGGGACAGGGGCTGAAAAACTGTTTTTT
CDR3 protein: CASSASGTGAEKLFF

V gene: TRBV12-5
clone size: few
D gene: NA
J gene: TRBJ2-2
CDR3 DNA: TGTGCTAGTGGTTTGTTCGACCAAGAGATCGGGGAGCTGTTTTTT
CDR3 protein: CASGLFDQEIGELFF

V gene: TRBV10-2
clone size: NA
D gene: NA
J gene: TRBJ1-5
CDR3 DNA: TGCGCCAGCAGTGACCGGCGAAGCAATCAGCCCCAGCATTTT
CDR3 protein: CASSDRRSNQPQHF

V gene: TRBV3-1
clone size: NA
D gene: TRBD1
J gene: TRBJ1-3
CDR3 DNA: TGTGCCAGCAGCGAGGGGTCAGGGGGTGGAAACACCATATATTTT
CDR3 protein: CASSEGSGGGNTIYF

V gene: TRBV4-1
clone size: many
D gene: NA
J gene: TRBJ1-1
CDR3 DNA: TGCGCCAGCAGCCAAGAGGCATTAACTGAAGCTTTCTTT
CDR3 protein: CASSQEALTEAFF

V gene: TRBV2
clone size: NA
D gene: NA
J gene: TRBJ1-5
CDR3 DNA: TGTGCCAGCAGTGAAGCGTCGGGAGGGAATTCACCCCAGCATTTT
CDR3 protein: CASSEASGGNSPQHF

V gene: TRBV20-1
clone size: many
D gene: TRBD1
J gene: TRBJ1-5
CDR3 DNA: TGCAGTGCTCTTACGCGGACAGGGGGGAACCAGCCCCAGCATTTT
CDR3 protein: CSALTRTGGNQPQHF

V gene: TRBV5-1
clone size: many
D gene: NA
J gene: TRBJ1-2
CDR3 DNA: TGCGCCAGTTACCAACCAGGGAAAGGCTACACCTTC
CDR3 protein: CASYQPGKGYTF

V gene: TRBV10-3
clone size: NA
D gene: NA
J gene: TRBJ2-7
CDR3 DNA: TGTGCCACCCAAACGGGACTTCGAACCGGGGAGCTGTACTTC
CDR3 protein: CATQTGLRTGELYF

V gene: TRBV20-1
clone size: NA
D gene: NA
J gene: TRBJ1-5
CDR3 DNA: TGCAGTGCTAGAGCTGGAGGCTGCGATCAGCCCCAGCATTTT
CDR3 protein: CSARAGGCDQPQHF

V gene: TRBV20-1
clone size: many
D gene: NA
J gene: TRBJ2-5
CDR3 DNA: TGCAGTGCTTCCTCAGGGGATGGTGAGACCCAGTACTTC
CDR3 protein: CSASSGDGETQYF

V gene: TRBV20-1
clone size: many
D gene: TRBD1
J gene: TRBJ1-5
CDR3 DNA: TGCAGTGCCGGGACAGGGAGGCGCCAGCCCCAGCATTTT
CDR3 protein: CSAGTGRRQPQHF

V gene: TRBV5-1
clone size: once
D gene: NA
J gene: TRBJ1-2
CDR3 DNA: TGCGCCAGCAGCTCTGACAGGAATCGCTATGGCTACACCTTC
CDR3 protein: CASSSDRNRYGYTF

V gene: TRBV4-1
clone size: many
D gene: TRBD2
J gene: TRBJ2-5
CDR3 DNA: TGCGCCAGCAGACGGACTAGCGGGAGGAAAGAGACCCAGTACTTC
CDR3 protein: CASRRTSGRKETQYF

V gene: TRBV7-9
clone size: NA
D gene: NA
J gene: TRBJ1-4
CDR3 DNA: TGTGCCAGCAGCTTAGCGGGAGGGTGGGAACTGTTTTTT
CDR3 protein: CASSLAGGWELFF

V gene: TRBV30
clone size: many
D gene: NA
J gene: TRBJ1-2
CDR3 DNA: TGTGCCTGGACAGACAGCTATGGCTACACCTTC
CDR3 protein: CAWTDSYGYTF

V gene: TRBV25-1
clone size: NA
D gene: NA
J gene: TRBJ1-1
CDR3 DNA: TGTGCCAGCCGGGACGTGAACACTGAAGCTTTCTTT
CDR3 protein: CASRDVNTEAFF

V gene: TRBV7-2
clone size: many
D gene: NA
J gene: TRBJ2-7
CDR3 DNA: TGTGCCAGCAGCCCTGACAGGCCCTCCTACGAGCAGTACTTC
CDR3 protein: CASSPDRPSYEQYF

V gene: TRBV7-9
clone size: NA
D gene: NA
J gene: TRBJ2-3
CDR3 DNA: TGTGCCAGCCTAGGAGATACGCAGTATTTT
CDR3 protein: CASLGDTQYF

V gene: TRBV2
clone size: many
D gene: NA
J gene: TRBJ1-1
CDR3 DNA: TGTGCCAGCTATATCGAGGGAGAAGCTTTCTTT
CDR3 protein: CASYIEGEAFF

V gene: TRBV15
clone size: NA
D gene: TRBD2
J gene: TRBJ2-6
CDR3 DNA: TGTGCCACCAGCGGACGACTAGCGGCAAGCGGGGCCAACGTCCTGACTTTC
CDR3 protein: CATSGRLAASGANVLTF

V gene: TRBV7-2
clone size: NA
D gene: NA
J gene: TRBJ1-6
CDR3 DNA: TGTGCCAGCAGCGCCAAGGATAATTCACCCCTCCACTTT
CDR3 protein: CASSAKDNSPLHF

V gene: TRBV3-1
clone size: NA
D gene: NA
J gene: TRBJ2-7
CDR3 DNA: TGTGCCAGCAGCCATCCCGAATCCTACGAGCAGTACTTC
CDR3 protein: CASSHPESYEQYF

V gene: TRBV5-1
clone size: NA
D gene: NA
J gene: TRBJ1-3
CDR3 DNA: TGCGCCAGCAGCTTAGGGCTGAACACCATATATTTT
CDR3 protein: CASSLGLNTIYF

V gene: TRBV10-1
clone size: once
D gene: TRBD2
J gene: TRBJ2-7
CDR3 DNA: TGCGCCAGCAGCCCGACTAGCGGGACACGCTACGAGCAGTACTTC
CDR3 protein: CASSPTSGTRYEQYF

V gene: TRBV29-1
clone size: NA
D gene: NA
J gene: TRBJ1-2
CDR3 DNA: TGCAGCGTTGTTGGAGGTAAAGTGGATGGCTACACCTTC
CDR3 protein: CSVVGGKVDGYTF

V gene: TRBV7-2
clone size: NA
D gene: NA
J gene: TRBJ2-5
CDR3 DNA: TGTGCCAGCAGCCCGCCGGGGAAAGAGACCCAGTACTTC
CDR3 protein: CASSPPGKETQYF

V gene: TRBV20-1
clone size: NA
D gene: NA
J gene: TRBJ1-5
CDR3 DNA: TGCAGTGCGGTCTATCAGCCCCAGCATTTT
CDR3 protein: CSAVYQPQHF

V gene: TRBV20-1
clone size: NA
D gene: NA
J gene: TRBJ1-4
CDR3 DNA: TGCAGTGCTAGAGATGTAGTCGGAAGCAATGAAAAACTGTTTTTT
CDR3 protein: CSARDVVGSNEKLFF

V gene: TRBV27
clone size: many
D gene: NA
J gene: TRBJ1-3
CDR3 DNA: TGTGCCAGCAGGGCCGACTCTGGAAACACCATATATTTT
CDR3 protein: CASRADSGNTIYF